This record concerns one TCR beta chain sequence. This entry belongs to a study of cytomegalovirus exposure and HLA in healthy donors. After removal of 1 base from V and 5 bases from J, the junction contained 9 bases not matched to a gene. Germline CDR1 and CDR2: SEHNR and FQNEAQ (reference sequence). This CDR3 spans 16 amino acids. Vbeta (60) and Jbeta (13) primers were used in the PCR. The protocol was immunoSEQ multiplex PCR, while the TCRdb copy is restricted to in-frame clones and leaves out a portion. Of 170,000 or so clones detected, around four fifths appear once; the ten largest clones hold about 12%.

Material for sequencing was PBMCs. The receptor was derived from a woman aged 45 to 65 in good health and CMV-seropositive. The chain is built from TRBV7-9 and TRBJ2-5; TRBD1 agrees at 8 bases. CDR3 DNA: TGTGCCAGCAGCTTAGGGTCGGCAGGGGGCATGGAGACCCAGTACTTC. Its translation is CASSLGSAGGMETQYF.